This is a list of T cell receptor beta chains from one sample in a study of cytomegalovirus exposure and HLA in healthy donors. Method: immunoSEQ multiplex PCR; TCRdb's copy keeps in-frame clones and lacks some. The table lists more than 45,000 clones, roughly nine tenths of them singletons. Sequences were obtained from PBMCs. Source of these receptors: a woman aged 18-29 years in good health and CMV-seronegative. The CDR3 runs from the conserved cysteine through the conserved F or W. D genes are given only for firm matches. Rows give clone size only sometimes, using once, few, many, or a class for an expanded clone.

v_gene	j_gene	abundance	d_gene	CDR3aa	CDR3nt
TRBV5-1	TRBJ2-7	-	TRBD2	CASSRGMGRASYEQYF	TGCGCCAGCAGCCGGGGGATGGGGAGGGCCTCCTACGAGCAGTACTTC
TRBV4-1	TRBJ2-7	-	TRBD2	CASSLLADSSYEQYF	TGCGCCAGCAGCCTACTAGCGGACTCATCCTACGAGCAGTACTTC
TRBV18	TRBJ2-5	-	-	CASSPTQQSKETQYF	TGTGCCAGCTCACCCACCCAACAGTCTAAAGAGACCCAGTACTTC
TRBV9	TRBJ2-6	-	TRBD1	CASSVPGRQGALSGANVLTF	TGTGCCAGCAGCGTACCAGGGAGACAGGGGGCGCTATCTGGGGCCAACGTCCTGACTTTC
TRBV2	TRBJ1-2	-	-	CASSVPQGYYGYTF	TGTGCCAGCAGTGTACCCCAGGGGTACTATGGCTACACCTTC
TRBV19	TRBJ2-5	-	TRBD2	CASSTSGGVQETQYF	TGTGCCAGTAGCACTAGCGGGGGGGTTCAAGAGACCCAGTACTTC
TRBV6-5	TRBJ2-7	-	TRBD1	CASKTDRGWDEQYF	TGTGCCAGCAAGACGGACAGGGGATGGGACGAGCAGTACTTC
TRBV6-6	TRBJ1-6	-	-	CASSYFTGKGSPLHF	TGTGCCAGCAGTTACTTCACAGGGAAAGGGTCACCCCTCCACTTT
TRBV4-1	TRBJ2-5	-	-	CASSQDERTEQETQYF	TGCGCCAGCAGCCAAGATGAGAGAACAGAACAAGAGACCCAGTACTTC
TRBV6-5	TRBJ1-4	-	-	CASRSGEKLFF	TGTGCCAGCAGGTCCGGGGAAAAACTGTTTTTT
TRBV19	TRBJ2-7	-	-	CASSIASQTREQYF	TGTGCCAGTAGTATAGCTTCCCAAACGAGAGAGCAGTACTTC
TRBV6-6	TRBJ2-2	-	-	CGSRQGLTGELFF	TGTGGTTCCAGGCAGGGACTTACCGGGGAGCTGTTTTTT
TRBV19	TRBJ1-5	-	-	CASSREGVNQPQHF	TGTGCCAGTAGTAGGGAGGGAGTCAATCAGCCCCAGCATTTT
TRBV30	TRBJ2-3	once	TRBD2	CAYGLAGGVDTQYF	TGTGCCTATGGACTAGCGGGGGGTGTGGATACGCAGTATTTT
TRBV28	TRBJ1-3	medium-sized	TRBD1	CASSAQGAGNTIYF	TGTGCCAGCAGTGCCCAGGGGGCTGGAAACACCATATATTTT
TRBV5-1	TRBJ2-7	-	-	CASSLLTVDEQYF	TGCGCCAGCAGCTTGTTAACGGTCGACGAGCAGTACTTC
TRBV7-6	TRBJ1-3	-	-	CASSFGGTFSGNTIYF	TGTGCCAGCAGCTTCGGGGGAACCTTCTCTGGAAACACCATATATTTT
TRBV6-5	TRBJ2-2	-	-	CASSPPGLNTGELFF	TGTGCCAGCAGCCCGCCGGGACTTAACACCGGGGAGCTGTTTTTT
TRBV27	TRBJ2-1	-	TRBD2	CASSPSSGGYNEQFF	TGTGCCAGCAGTCCTTCTAGCGGGGGCTACAATGAGCAGTTCTTC
TRBV2	TRBJ1-2	-	-	CASRVGEDGPYGYTF	TGTGCCAGCAGGGTGGGGGAGGACGGGCCCTATGGCTACACCTTC
TRBV9	TRBJ2-1	few	TRBD2	CASKSGGPGRDEQFF	TGTGCCAGCAAGTCGGGAGGCCCCGGTAGAGATGAGCAGTTCTTC
TRBV19	TRBJ1-2	-	-	CASSISNYGYTF	TGTGCCAGTAGTATCTCCAACTATGGCTACACCTTC
TRBV25-1	TRBJ2-7	-	-	CASPRYTSYEQYF	TGTGCCAGTCCCAGGTACACCTCCTACGAGCAGTACTTC
TRBV14	TRBJ2-2	few	TRBD2	CASSQWPSGTNTGELFF	TGTGCCAGCAGCCAGTGGCCTAGCGGGACGAACACCGGGGAGCTGTTTTTT
TRBV30	TRBJ1-5	-	-	CAGSGGGSQPQHF	TGTGCCGGATCCGGGGGGGGGAGTCAGCCCCAGCATTTT
TRBV7-3	TRBJ2-5	-	-	CASSENTRETQYF	TGTGCCAGCAGTGAGAACACCAGGGAGACCCAGTACTTC
TRBV6-6	TRBJ2-7	-	-	CASSYGPNEQYF	TGTGCCAGCAGTTACGGGCCAAACGAGCAGTACTTC
TRBV28	TRBJ2-7	-	-	CASSLAGSSYEQYF	TGTGCCAGCAGTTTAGCCGGGAGCTCCTACGAGCAGTACTTC
TRBV6-6	TRBJ2-5	-	TRBD2	CAAQAGGRKETQYF	TGTGCCGCCCAAGCGGGGGGGCGGAAGGAGACCCAGTACTTC